Listed below are T cell receptor beta chains from one sample, sequenced in a study of shared clonotypes between healthy human individuals. Here immunoSEQ multiplex PCR was the method, and the copy in TCRdb shows in-frame clones only, minus some. The sample contains about 2.2 million clones, about 93% of which appear only once. Material: naive CD8+ T cells from PBMCs. The source is a man younger than 35 in good health. Some clones in this sample may be carry-over from other donors' samples. CDR3s include the opening cysteine and the closing phenylalanine or tryptophan. D genes are given only for firm matches. Clone sizes are given selectively: once, few, many, or a class where the clone is expanded.

16 TRBJ2-3 TRBV27 . . CASSSPFTTNTDTQYF TGTGCCAGCAGTTCGCCGTTTACGACCAACACAGATACGCAGTATTTT
14 TRBJ1-2 TRBV11-1 . . CASSFRVANYGYTF TGTGCCAGCAGCTTTCGGGTGGCGAACTATGGCTACACCTTC
15 TRBJ1-2 TRBV6-1 TRBD1 . CASSDLRDRGHGYTF TGTGCCAGCAGTGACCTGAGAGACAGGGGCCATGGCTACACCTTC
13 TRBJ2-2 TRBV4-2 . . CASSQDRVGELFF TGTGCCAGCAGCCAAGATCGGGTCGGGGAGCTGTTTTTT
13 TRBJ2-7 TRBV30 . . CAWSVGRVGEQYF TGTGCCTGGAGTGTAGGCAGGGTCGGCGAGCAGTACTTC
16 TRBJ1-2 TRBV2 TRBD1 . CASSGTGLRANYGYTF TGTGCCAGCAGCGGGACAGGGTTAAGAGCTAACTATGGCTACACCTTC
18 TRBJ2-1 TRBV7-9 TRBD2 . CASSLPGLALSSYNEQFF TGTGCCAGCAGCTTACCGGGACTAGCGCTAAGCTCCTACAATGAGCAGTTCTTC
13 TRBJ2-3 TRBV11-2 . . CASSLDHPDTQYF TGTGCCAGCAGCTTAGACCATCCCGATACGCAGTATTTT
16 TRBJ2-7 TRBV2 TRBD2 . CASRVGLAGGDYEQYF TGTGCCAGCAGGGTCGGACTAGCGGGAGGGGACTACGAGCAGTACTTC
14 TRBJ2-3 TRBV28 . . CASRPAGSTDTQYF TGTGCCAGCAGGCCGGCGGGGAGCACAGATACGCAGTATTTT
14 TRBJ1-2 TRBV10-1 . . CASSDGETNYGYTF TGCGCCAGCAGTGATGGAGAAACTAACTATGGCTACACCTTC
14 TRBJ1-2 TRBV14 TRBD1 once CASSQDRTGIGYTF TGTGCCAGCAGCCAAGACCGGACAGGGATTGGCTACACCTTC
14 TRBJ2-7 TRBV11-3 TRBD1 . CASSLTGENYEQYF TGTGCCAGCAGCTTGACAGGGGAAAACTACGAGCAGTACTTC
15 TRBJ1-1 TRBV5-1 TRBD1 . CASSLTGGFSTEAFF TGCGCCAGCAGCTTGACAGGGGGTTTCAGCACTGAAGCTTTCTTT
15 TRBJ2-7 TRBV6-5 TRBD1 . CASSYGQGGSYEQYF TGTGCCAGCAGTTACGGACAGGGGGGATCCTACGAGCAGTACTTC
14 TRBJ1-2 TRBV19 . . CASSPPGTALGYTF TGTGCCAGTAGTCCGCCCGGGACTGCCCTAGGCTACACCTTC
15 TRBJ2-7 TRBV4-1 . once CASSHRDLGNYEQYF TGCGCCAGCAGCCACAGGGACCTGGGGAACTACGAGCAGTACTTC
15 TRBJ2-1 TRBV28 TRBD2 . CASGPPLAKVHEQFF TGTGCCAGCGGCCCCCCACTAGCGAAAGTTCATGAGCAGTTCTTC
15 TRBJ2-1 TRBV5-6 . . CASSLGERTYNEQFF TGTGCCAGCAGCTTGGGGGAGAGAACCTACAATGAGCAGTTCTTC
15 TRBJ2-1 TRBV19 TRBD1 . CASSIRGSLDNEQFF TGTGCCAGTAGTATCAGGGGGAGTCTCGACAATGAGCAGTTCTTC
14 TRBJ2-7 TRBV5-6 TRBD1 . CASSLVGGQGAGYF TGTGCCAGCAGCTTGGTGGGGGGACAGGGGGCCGGGTACTTC
14 TRBJ2-7 TRBV9 . . CASSAGHLSYEQYF TGTGCCAGCAGCGCGGGACACCTATCCTACGAGCAGTACTTC
15 TRBJ1-1 TRBV11-2 TRBD1 . CASSPGTGKDTEAFF TGTGCCAGCAGTCCAGGGACAGGGAAGGACACTGAAGCTTTCTTT
18 TRBJ2-3 TRBV4-1 . . CASSQDGLGATSTDTQYF TGCGCCAGCAGCCAAGATGGTCTCGGGGCGACTAGCACAGATACGCAGTATTTT
14 TRBJ2-1 TRBV7-2 . . CASSLAGWNNEQFF TGTGCCAGCAGCTTAGCTGGTTGGAACAATGAGCAGTTCTTC
17 TRBJ2-5 TRBV7-2 TRBD2 . CASSPRLAGGGGETQYF TGTGCCAGCAGCCCGCGACTAGCGGGAGGGGGCGGAGAGACCCAGTACTTC
11 TRBJ2-2 TRBV30 TRBD2 few CAWLAAGELFF TGTGCCTGGCTAGCGGCCGGGGAGCTGTTTTTT
17 TRBJ2-5 TRBV29-1 . . CSTLGGNGILFQETQYF TGCAGCACCCTTGGGGGGAACGGGATCCTCTTTCAAGAGACCCAGTACTTC
13 TRBJ1-1 TRBV19 . . CASSGRQNTEAFF TGTGCCAGTAGTGGGCGGCAGAACACTGAAGCTTTCTTT
14 TRBJ2-1 TRBV7-9 . . CASSLYGAYNEQFF TGTGCCAGCAGCTTATATGGGGCTTACAATGAGCAGTTCTTC
15 TRBJ2-2 TRBV11-2 TRBD1 few CASSSRTGDSGELFF TGTGCCAGCAGCTCTAGGACAGGGGATAGTGGGGAGCTGTTTTTT
12 TRBJ2-7 TRBV29-1 . . CSALGPQSEQYF TGCAGCGCCCTCGGGCCTCAGAGCGAGCAGTACTTC
15 TRBJ1-2 TRBV30 . . CAWSVGEGKYYGYTF TGTGCCTGGAGTGTTGGAGAAGGGAAATACTATGGCTACACCTTC
17 TRBJ2-3 TRBV28 TRBD1 once CASSFRGQVYTTDTQYF TGTGCCAGCAGTTTCCGGGGACAGGTGTATACAACAGATACGCAGTATTTT
11 TRBJ1-1 TRBV6-1 . . CASSTNTEAFF TGTGCCAGCAGTACGAACACTGAAGCTTTCTTT
15 TRBJ2-7 TRBV27 TRBD1 . CASSLTPDRANEQYF TGTGCCAGCAGTTTGACCCCGGACAGGGCAAACGAGCAGTACTTC
14 TRBJ1-5 TRBV19 . . CASSPRQSNQPQHF TGTGCCAGTAGTCCGCGACAGTCCAATCAGCCCCAGCATTTT
16 TRBJ2-2 TRBV7-9 TRBD1 . CASSYLRGLNTGELFF TGTGCCAGCAGTTACCTCAGGGGGCTGAACACCGGGGAGCTGTTTTTT
13 TRBJ2-7 TRBV7-9 TRBD1 once CASSLVGTGGSNF TGTGCCAGCAGCTTAGTGGGGACAGGGGGTTCAAACTTC
14 TRBJ1-5 TRBV19 TRBD1 . CASSVGQGDQPQHF TGTGCCAGTAGCGTGGGACAGGGGGATCAGCCCCAGCATTTT
14 TRBJ2-1 TRBV29-1 . . CSVELGAAGNEQFF TGCAGCGTTGAACTGGGAGCCGCGGGTAATGAGCAGTTCTTC
14 TRBJ1-4 TRBV5-6 TRBD1 . CASSLGQGYEKLFF TGTGCCAGCAGCTTGGGACAGGGTTATGAAAAACTGTTTTTT
14 TRBJ1-2 TRBV5-5 . . CASSPAGIDYGYTF TGTGCCAGCAGCCCGGCAGGGATCGACTATGGCTACACCTTC
15 TRBJ2-7 TRBV7-8 TRBD2 . CASSPGLAGYYEQYF TGTGCCAGCAGCCCCGGACTAGCGGGTTACTACGAGCAGTACTTC
17 TRBJ2-3 TRBV4-3 TRBD1 . CASSHDPGQGATDTQYF TGCGCCAGCAGCCACGACCCGGGACAGGGGGCAACAGATACGCAGTATTTT